This T cell receptor (beta chain) was profiled in a study of human T cells and chemical hapten exposure. One entry per CDR3 protein results from TCRdb running MiXCR on the RACE reads. In the table there are approximately 80,000 distinct CDR3 sequences, approximately 12% of which are singletons. This clonotype showed up many times. Time point reported: patch test 1, 2 weeks after DPC sensitization. The treatment was: therapeutic diphenylcyclopropenone sensitization with weekly scalp DPC. Germline lookup yields CDR1 DFQATT and CDR2 SNEGSKA (reference sequence). With 0 bases clipped from V and 5 bases from J, the junction kept 9 bases outside the gene matches. The CDR3 extends over 16 amino acids.

Sample: whole blood, taken in connection with sensitization to the hapten diphenylcyclopropenone (DPC). This clonotype originated in a woman aged 45-65 years with alopecia areata. Some clones in this sample may be carry-over from other donors' samples. The chain carries TRBV20-1 and TRBJ2-3; 9 nucleotides align to TRBD2. The CDR3 nucleotides are TGCAGTGCTAGAGATTTAGTAGCTAGCGGGAAAGATACGCAGTATTTT. It codes for CSARDLVASGKDTQYF.